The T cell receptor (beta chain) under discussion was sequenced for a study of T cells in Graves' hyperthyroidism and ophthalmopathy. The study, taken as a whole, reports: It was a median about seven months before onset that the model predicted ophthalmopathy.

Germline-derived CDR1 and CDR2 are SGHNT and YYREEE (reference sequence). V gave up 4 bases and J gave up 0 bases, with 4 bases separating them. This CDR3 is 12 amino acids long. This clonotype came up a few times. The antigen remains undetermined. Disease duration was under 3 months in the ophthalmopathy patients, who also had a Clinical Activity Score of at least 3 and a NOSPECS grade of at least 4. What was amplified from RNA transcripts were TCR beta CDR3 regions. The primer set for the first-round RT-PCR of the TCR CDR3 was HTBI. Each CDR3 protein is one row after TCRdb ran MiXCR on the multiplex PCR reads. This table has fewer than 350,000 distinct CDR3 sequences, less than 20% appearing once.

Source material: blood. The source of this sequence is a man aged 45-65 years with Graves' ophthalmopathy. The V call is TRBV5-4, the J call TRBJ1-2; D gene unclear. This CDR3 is CASSQTNYGYTF. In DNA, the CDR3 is TGTGCCAGCAGCCAAACTAACTATGGCTACACCTTC.